This T cell receptor (beta chain) stems from a study of blood T cells in healthy people across ages. Study-wide results and limits: A roughly linear age-dependent decrease characterized TCR beta diversity per million T cells.

V dropped 3 bases and J dropped 0 bases, with 7 bases sitting between them. Looked up from germline, CDR1 is MDHEN and CDR2 is SYDVKM. The CDR3 runs 14 residues. This clonotype was counted only a few times. Its antigen is unidentified. A second PCR, run for 7 to 11 cycles, used a sample-barcoded 5' primer plus a J-beta primer mix. Each cDNA molecule was tagged by a template-switch adaptor with 12 random nucleotides. Sequencing yielded, for each sample, at least 3 million paired-end reads carrying CDR3. MiXCR, applied by TCRdb to the 5' RACE reads, yields one record per CDR3 protein. The sample records over 1,200,000 distinct CDR3 sequences, 55% to 75% being singletons. Researchers isolated at least 6.5 million PBMCs per sample.

This TCR came from a man younger than 35 in good health. Source material: blood. J is TRBJ2-3 and V is TRBV28; D gene ambiguous. As DNA, the CDR3 is TGTGCCAGCAGTTTGGACGAGAGCACAGATACGCAGTATTTT. It encodes CASSLDESTDTQYF.